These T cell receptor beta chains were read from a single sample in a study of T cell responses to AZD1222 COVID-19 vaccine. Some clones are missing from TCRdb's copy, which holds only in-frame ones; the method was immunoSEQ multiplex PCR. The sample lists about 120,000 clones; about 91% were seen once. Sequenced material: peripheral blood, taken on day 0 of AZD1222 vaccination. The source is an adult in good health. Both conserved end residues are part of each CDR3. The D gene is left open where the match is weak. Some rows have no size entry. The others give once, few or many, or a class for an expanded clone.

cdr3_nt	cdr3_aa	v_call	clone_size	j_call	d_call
TGTGCCAGCAGCCCAGCCCGCTTGGAGTCACCCCTCCACTTT	CASSPARLESPLHF	TRBV4-2	.	TRBJ1-6	.
TGCGCCAGCAGCCAAGAAGTTAACAGGGGGACCTATGGCTACACCTTC	CASSQEVNRGTYGYTF	TRBV4-3	.	TRBJ1-2	TRBD1
TGTGCCAGCAGTTACTTCAGGGGGACTGAAGCTTTCTTT	CASSYFRGTEAFF	TRBV6-2/TRBV6-3	.	TRBJ1-1	TRBD1
TGTGCCAGCAGTTTATACCCGGGGGGGGCGCAGCACTATGGCTACACCTTC	CASSLYPGGAQHYGYTF	TRBV27	.	TRBJ1-2	.
TGTGCCAGCAGCGGACAGGCCCGCGGGCAGTACTTC	CASSGQARGQYF	TRBV5-5	.	TRBJ2-7	TRBD1
TGTGCCAGCAGCTTAAGCCCGACCCGGGACACCGACCATAGCAATCAGCCCCAGCATTTT	CASSLSPTRDTDHSNQPQHF	TRBV6-6	.	TRBJ1-5	.
TGTGCCAGCAGCTTAGAAGGGACAGGGATCTACGAGCAGTACTTC	CASSLEGTGIYEQYF	TRBV7-3	.	TRBJ2-7	TRBD1
TGTGCCAGCAGTTTAGGGGTCAGGATGGGGACATCTGACACTGAAGCTTTCTTT	CASSLGVRMGTSDTEAFF	TRBV5-5	.	TRBJ1-1	.
TGCAGCGCCCGGGAAACAAGAGCCAAAAACATTCAGTACTTC	CSARETRAKNIQYF	TRBV29-1	once	TRBJ2-4	.
TGTGCCAGCAGCTTAACGGGCGCTAATGAGCAGTTCTTC	CASSLTGANEQFF	TRBV11-3	.	TRBJ2-1	.
TGTGCCAGCAGTTTACCGGATATGAGCTATGGCTACACCTTC	CASSLPDMSYGYTF	TRBV28	.	TRBJ1-2	.
TGTGCCAGCAGCATCGGACAGGGACACGCGTATGGCTACACCTTC	CASSIGQGHAYGYTF	TRBV7-9	.	TRBJ1-2	TRBD1